One sample yielded the 21 T cell receptor beta chains listed below, sequenced in a study of blood T cell repertoires in COVID-19. Generated by immunoSEQ multiplex PCR, the TCRdb table keeps only in-frame clones and is missing some. The table lists 40,000 to 55,000 clones, roughly 83% of them singletons, with roughly 4.4% in the top ten. Sequenced material: peripheral blood. The receptor set was obtained from a man aged 45-60 years with active COVID-19.

The V and J genes are TRBV5-5 and TRBJ2-1; 8 bases fit TRBD2. Germline loops: CDR1 SGHKS, CDR2 YYEKEE (reference sequence). The CDR3 runs 15 residues. V shed 1 base and J 5 bases; nucleotides not matched to a gene: 5. The CDR3 region is CASSLQAGVNNEQFF. In nucleotides, the CDR3 is TGTGCCAGCAGCTTGCAAGCGGGGGTAAACAATGAGCAGTTCTTC.

This clone was counted a single time. This sequence joins TRBV3-1 (or the pseudogene TRBV3-2) and TRBJ2-3, with 9 bases that match TRBD2. CDR1 and CDR2 from the germline V gene are LGHDT and YNNKEL (reference sequence). Germline trimming cut 4 bases from V and 0 bases from J; bases unmatched to any gene: 2. The CDR3 spans 15 residues. The CDR3 DNA sequence: TGTGCCAGCAGCCCTAGCGGGGCTAGCACAGATACGCAGTATTTT. This gives the protein CASSPSGASTDTQYF.

J is TRBJ2-5 and V is TRBV2; D is unclear. V lost 5 bases, J lost 2 bases, and 9 bases lay in between. This CDR3 region has 13 residues. The V gene's germline CDR1 is SNHLY and CDR2 FYNNEI. CDR3 loop: CASSKNWQETQYF. In DNA, the CDR3 is TGTGCCAGCAGTAAGAACTGGCAAGAGACCCAGTACTTC.

In its sample, this clone was seen a few times. The chain recombines TRBV7-9 with TRBJ1-2, with 7 bases aligning to TRBD1. CDR3 length equals 13 residues. Trimming took 5 bases from V and 2 from J; bases not matched to a gene: 2. Germline V gene sequence: CDR1 SEHNR, CDR2 FQNEAQ (reference sequence). The CDR3 coding sequence is TGTGCCAGCAGCCTAGGGGGCAACTATGGCTACACCTTC. Residues: CASSLGGNYGYTF.

This chain uses TRBV28 with TRBJ1-2; D is perhaps TRBD1 (6 bases). Between the trimmed V and J ends, which lost 7 bases and 4 bases, there was a span of 13 bases. The length of the CDR3 is 13 residues. CDR1 and CDR2 from the germline V gene are MDHEN and SYDVKM. CDR3 sequence reads: CASIKGVGYGYTF. CDR3 bases: TGTGCCAGCATCAAGGGGGTCGGCTATGGCTACACCTTC.

This clone was picked up a small number of times. The V gene is TRBV2, the J gene TRBJ2-2, with 7 bases fitting TRBD1. Germline CDR1 reads SNHLY; CDR2 reads FYNNEI. Trimming cost V 6 bases and J 7 bases; bases outside gene matches: 8. The CDR3 covers 14 residues. The CDR3 spells CASSPGQLFGELFF. The DNA of the CDR3 is TGTGCCAGCAGCCCGGGACAGCTTTTCGGGGAGCTGTTTTTT. The full variable domain, its missing parts supplied by reference TRBV2 and TRBJ2-2, is EPEVTQTPSHQVTQMGQEVILRCVPISNHLYFYWYRQILGQKVEFLVSFYNNEISEKSEIFDDQFSVERPDGSNFTLKIRSTKLEDSAMYFCASSPGQLFGELFFGEGSRLTVL.

The V call is TRBV25-1, the J call TRBJ2-2, with TRBD2 matching 7 bases. This CDR3 comprises 17 residues. Germline assignment: CDR1 MGHDK and CDR2 SYGVNS. The J segment lost 6 bases and the V segment lost 1 base, leaving 11 bases of the junction unmatched. This chain's CDR3 is CASSEWEGSRSAGELFF. CDR3 DNA sequence: TGTGCCAGCAGTGAATGGGAGGGCAGTCGATCCGCCGGGGAGCTGTTTTTT.

The CDR3 DNA is TGCGCCAGCAGCTTGGATCAGGGTGCAGATACGCAGTATTTT. Its protein product is CASSLDQGADTQYF. The chain couples TRBV5-1 to TRBJ2-3; perhaps TRBD1 as D (5 bases). There are 14 residues in the CDR3. Between the trimmed V and J ends, which lost 0 bases and 4 bases, there was a span of 9 bases. CDR1 and CDR2 from the germline V gene are SGHRS and YFSETQ.

This sequence joins TRBV10-3 and TRBJ1-3; no clear D. Germline assignment: CDR1 ENHRY and CDR2 SYGVKD. Between the trimmed V and J ends, which lost 5 bases and 0 bases, there was a span of 8 bases. CDR3 length equals 14 residues. DNA of the CDR3: TGTGCCATCAGTCCCGTTAGCTCTGGAAACACCATATATTTT. It is translated as CAISPVSSGNTIYF.

The chain has TRBV5-6 and TRBJ1-2; D might be TRBD1 (5 bases). Germline CDR1 is SGHDT and CDR2 is YYEEEE. Trimming stripped 0 bases from V and 7 bases from J, with 10 bases between. The CDR3 extends over 13 amino acids. DNA for the CDR3: TGTGCCAGCAGCTTGGGTCAGGGTTTTGGCTACACCTTC. It translates to CASSLGQGFGYTF.

V usage is TRBV6-2 or TRBV6-3 and J usage is TRBJ1-2, with D perhaps matching TRBD1 (6 bases). The CDR3 extends over 14 amino acids. The V gene's germline CDR1 is MNHEY and CDR2 SVGEGT. Trimming cost V 6 bases and J 2 bases, with 13 bases left between them. In nucleotides, the CDR3 is TGTGCCAGCAGCTCTGGACAGTTCAACTATGGCTACACCTTC. This gives the protein CASSSGQFNYGYTF.

The chain joins TRBV18 to TRBJ2-5; TRBD1 matches 9 bases. This CDR3 has 16 amino acids. With 3 bases clipped from V and 5 bases from J, the junction kept 10 bases outside the gene matches. Germline V lookup: CDR1 KGHSH, CDR2 LQKENI. CDR3 region: CASSPRGQGIWETQYF. The CDR3 nucleotides are TGTGCCAGCTCACCGAGGGGACAGGGTATTTGGGAGACCCAGTACTTC.

The chain joins TRBV3-1 (or the pseudogene TRBV3-2) to TRBJ1-6; perhaps TRBD1 as D (6 bases). The CDR3 is made up of 14 amino acids. The V gene's germline CDR1 is LGHDT and CDR2 YNNKEL (reference sequence). V gave up 3 bases and J gave up 10 bases, with 13 bases separating them. The CDR3 nucleotides are TGTGCCAGCAGCCATCCCCTAACAGGGTCACCCCTCCACTTT. Its protein product is CASSHPLTGSPLHF.

The genes are TRBV5-1 and TRBJ1-1; D ambiguous. Trimming cost V 3 bases and J 0 bases, with 15 bases left between them. Germline loops: CDR1 SGHRS, CDR2 YFSETQ. The CDR3 is 16 residues long. The CDR3 reads CASSWWPGSMNTEAFF. The CDR3 DNA follows: TGCGCCAGCAGCTGGTGGCCAGGAAGCATGAACACTGAAGCTTTCTTT.

The table lists this clone with a count of one. This chain uses TRBV6-5 with TRBJ2-4; possible D gene TRBD1, 6 bases. The CDR3 extends over 13 amino acids. Looked up from germline, CDR1 is MNHEY and CDR2 is SVGAGI. V was pared by 0 bases and J by 8 bases, with 8 bases between. The CDR3 protein is CASSYSRGYIQYF. The CDR3, as DNA: TGTGCCAGCAGTTACTCGAGGGGGTACATTCAGTACTTC.

The rearrangement joins TRBV5-1 to TRBJ2-5; 8 bases are shared with TRBD1. The V and J ends lost 0 bases and 1 base, in that order; junction bases with no gene match: 2. Germline V lookup: CDR1 SGHRS, CDR2 YFSETQ. CDR3 length equals 15 residues. This CDR3 is CASSLGTGIQETQYF. The CDR3 nucleotides read TGCGCCAGCAGCTTGGGGACAGGGATCCAAGAGACCCAGTACTTC.

J is TRBJ2-7 and V is TRBV7-9; D remains ambiguous. Deletions cut 4 bases from V and 4 bases from J, with 5 bases between. Germline CDR1 reads SEHNR; CDR2 reads FQNEAQ (reference sequence). The CDR3 sequence is 11 residues long. In DNA, the CDR3 is TGTGCCAGCAGCTCTGAGTACGAGCAGTACTTC. Translation gives CASSSEYEQYF. Looking up the rest from reference TRBV7-9 and TRBJ2-7 gives the full variable domain: DTGVSQNPRHKITKRGQNVTFRCDPISEHNRLYWYRQTLGQGPEFLTYFQNEAQLEKSRLLSDRFSAERPKGSFSTLEIQRTEQGDSAMYLCASSSEYEQYFGPGTRLTVT.

The gene calls are TRBV3-1 (or the pseudogene TRBV3-2) and TRBJ1-4; TRBD1 might be the D (5 bases). V lost 0 bases and J 7 bases, leaving 9 bases between the germline ends. This CDR3 region has 14 residues. Germline V gives CDR1 LGHDT, CDR2 YNNKEL (reference sequence). The CDR3 bases are TGTGCCAGCAGCCAAGAAAGGCAGGGTGAAAAACTGTTTTTT. It yields the protein CASSQERQGEKLFF.

The chain carries TRBV3-1 (or the pseudogene TRBV3-2) and TRBJ1-5; D is undetermined. The CDR3 covers 14 residues. V was clipped by 3 bases and J by 4 bases, with 10 bases between them. The germline V gene has CDR1 LGHDT and CDR2 YNNKEL (reference sequence). CDR3 residues: CASSHTSRNQPQHF. As DNA, the CDR3 is TGTGCCAGCAGCCATACCTCCCGGAATCAGCCCCAGCATTTT.

CDR3 region: CASSFRNPGDTEAFF. CDR3 DNA: TGTGCCAGCAGCTTCCGGAACCCTGGAGACACTGAAGCTTTCTTT. V is TRBV7-8 and J is TRBJ1-1; D is ambiguous. This CDR3 has 15 amino acids. The germline CDR1 and CDR2 sequences are SGHVS and FQNEAQ. Trimming took 3 bases from V and 3 from J, leaving 14 bases between them.

The chain has TRBV3-1 (or the pseudogene TRBV3-2) and TRBJ1-2; tentatively, D is TRBD1 (6 bases). The CDR3 covers 17 residues. V dropped 2 bases and J dropped 1 base, with 17 bases sitting between them. Germline loops: CDR1 LGHDT, CDR2 YNNKEL (reference sequence). The CDR3 sequence: CASSQRGQGILNYGYTF. The CDR3 DNA is TGTGCCAGCAGCCAAAGGGGTCAGGGGATACTTAACTATGGCTACACCTTC.